This entry concerns a single T cell receptor beta chain. The target antigen is unknown. Data came from immunoSEQ multiplex PCR; TCRdb stores just in-frame clones and leaves some out. The table has 35,000 to 55,000 clones, 65% to 70% seen once. Antigen-specific CD4+ T cells were expanded (with viral peptide pools) by the ViraFEST assay ahead of sequencing. Once cultured for approximately 10 days, the cells underwent separation to obtain CD4+ T cells. This person's SARS-CoV-2 infection, confirmed by PCR, occurred between March and December 2020. The data originate from a study of vaccination effects on CD4 cells after COVID-19. Study summary: Everyone in the study got two shots of either the BNT162b2 or mRNA-1273 vaccine.

The V end was cut by 2 bases, the J end by 6 bases, with 12 bases between. Germline V CDR1 and CDR2: SGHVS, FQNEAQ. CDR3 length: 14 residues. This sequence was found in a human donor who had a prior SARS-CoV-2 infection. This sequence joins TRBV7-8 and TRBJ2-3; a possible D gene is TRBD2 (5 bases). Sample: CD4+ T cells from PBMCs cultured with a peptide pool, taken before COVID-19 vaccination. The chain's CDR3 is CASSLRETADTQYF. The CDR3 DNA reads TGTGCCAGCAGCTTAAGGGAGACTGCGGATACGCAGTATTTT.